This TCR beta chain was captured by sequencing in a study of T cells in Graves' hyperthyroidism and ophthalmopathy. The CDR3 runs to 13 residues. The V and J ends lost 4 bases and 4 bases respectively, with 11 bases between them. Germline values: CDR1 LGHDT, CDR2 YNNKEL (reference sequence). TCR beta CDR3 region amplification was performed from RNA transcripts. The TCR CDR3 first-round RT-PCR relied on the HTBI primer set. TCRdb recomputed calls from the multiplex PCR reads with MiXCR, one row per CDR3 protein. Counted here are about 290,000 distinct CDR3 sequences, roughly 13% occurring once; the ten biggest clones make up less than 8%.

The source material was blood. This clonotype was sampled from a middle-aged woman with Graves' hyperthyroidism. V and J are TRBV3-1 and TRBJ2-7; possible D gene TRBD1, 5 bases. CDR3 loop: CASSRGYRYEQYF. The CDR3 DNA is TGTGCCAGCAGCCGGGGCTATCGTTACGAGCAGTACTTC.